The clone carrying this T cell receptor beta chain has more than one count but fewer than ten. Compared with germline, one end of the junction differs, possibly owing to a read error. This CDR3 is 13 amino acids long. CDR1 SEHNR and CDR2 FQNEAQ come from the germline V gene (reference sequence). Regarding treatment: oral pan-JAK inhibitor, 5-10 mg twice daily. The data were obtained in a study of CD8+ T cells in alopecia areata. At the level of the study: Treated patients were given oral tofacitinib, which was dosed at 5 to 10 mg twice daily.

Investigators isolated RNA and reverse transcribed it into cDNA to act as the sequencing template. Sequencing was performed with immunoSEQ multiplex PCR; in TCRdb, only in-frame clones are kept and a portion is missing. The repertoire has about 300,000 clones, about three fifths of them found once; the top ten carry approximately 1.7%. Sample: CD4+ T cells sorted from blood, taken at week 24, from a patient treated with tofacitinib. The TCR was taken from a human donor with alopecia areata. The rearrangement links TRBV7-9 to TRBJ2-1; TRBD2 matches at 10 bases. In DNA, the CDR3 is TGTGCCAGCAGCCTAGCGGGAGTGCTTGAGCAGTTCTTC. Translation: CASSLAGVLEQFF.